The text below deals with one T cell receptor beta chain. The target antigen is unknown. V dropped 8 bases and J dropped 8; count of bases not matched to a gene: 21. CDR3 size: 17 residues. These data belong to a study of CD8 T cells in ankylosing spondylitis. Study results and caveats: CD8+ disease-linked clones were present at relatively low frequencies in blood.

MiXCR, run by TCRdb on the 5' RACE reads, gives a single entry per CDR3 protein. Found here are some 200,000 distinct CDR3 sequences, around a sixth of them singletons; the top ten hold roughly 4%. Material for sequencing was blood, either unsorted or a sorted T cell fraction (not recorded which). The chain uses TRBV12-3 or TRBV12-4 and TRBJ2-1; 7 nucleotides agree with TRBD2. The sequence derives from a male donor aged 5-30 years with ankylosing spondylitis or in good health (not recorded which). The CDR3 nucleotides read TGTGCCAGCGCTAGGGGAGCACGACGGGGGGAAATGGATGAGCAGTTCTTC. It is translated as CASARGARRGEMDEQFF.